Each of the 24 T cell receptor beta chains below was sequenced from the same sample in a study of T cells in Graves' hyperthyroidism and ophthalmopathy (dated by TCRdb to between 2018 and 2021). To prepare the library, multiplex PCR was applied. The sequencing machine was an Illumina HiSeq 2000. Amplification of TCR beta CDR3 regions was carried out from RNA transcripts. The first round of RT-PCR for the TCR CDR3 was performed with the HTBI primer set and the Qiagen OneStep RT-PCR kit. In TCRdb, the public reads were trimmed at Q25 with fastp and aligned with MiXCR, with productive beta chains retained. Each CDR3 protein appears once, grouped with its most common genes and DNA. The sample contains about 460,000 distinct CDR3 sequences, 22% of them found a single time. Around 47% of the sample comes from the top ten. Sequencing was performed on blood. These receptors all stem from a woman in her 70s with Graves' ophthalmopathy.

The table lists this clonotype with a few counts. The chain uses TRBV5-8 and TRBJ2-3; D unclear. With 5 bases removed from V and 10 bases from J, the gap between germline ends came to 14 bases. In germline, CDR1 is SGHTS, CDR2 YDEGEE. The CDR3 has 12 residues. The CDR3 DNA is TGTGCCAGCAGGCCCGGGCCCGGAGCGCAGTATTTT. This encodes CASRPGPGAQYF.

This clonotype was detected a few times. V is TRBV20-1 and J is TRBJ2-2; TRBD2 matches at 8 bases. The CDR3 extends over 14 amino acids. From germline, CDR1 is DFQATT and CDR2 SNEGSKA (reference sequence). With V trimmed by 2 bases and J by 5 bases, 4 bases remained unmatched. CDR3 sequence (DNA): TGCAGTGCTAGAACCGGGAGGGGGACCGGGGAGCTGTTTTTT. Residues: CSARTGRGTGELFF.

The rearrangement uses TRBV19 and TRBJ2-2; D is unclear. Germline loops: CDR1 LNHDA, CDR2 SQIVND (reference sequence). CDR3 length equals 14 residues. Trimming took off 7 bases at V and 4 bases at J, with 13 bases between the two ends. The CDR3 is CASTRWSGTGELFF. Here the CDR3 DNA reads TGTGCCAGTACTAGGTGGTCGGGCACCGGGGAGCTGTTTTTT.

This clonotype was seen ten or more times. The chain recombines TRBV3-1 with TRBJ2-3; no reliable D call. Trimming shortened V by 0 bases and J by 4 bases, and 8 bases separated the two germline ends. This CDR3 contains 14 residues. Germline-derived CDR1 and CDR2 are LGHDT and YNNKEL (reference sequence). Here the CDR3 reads CASSQDSGADTQYF. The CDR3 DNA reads TGTGCCAGCAGCCAAGATAGTGGGGCAGATACGCAGTATTTT.

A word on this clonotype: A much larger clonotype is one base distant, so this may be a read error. The CDR3 region has the DNA TGTGCCAGCAGTTCCCGGGACGGAGACTACGAGCAGTACTTC. Its protein is CASSSRDGDYEQYF. J is TRBJ2-7 and V is TRBV6-2 or TRBV6-3, with D possibly called TRBD1 or TRBD2 (5 bases each). This CDR3 is 14 amino acids long. V shed 4 bases and J shed 3 bases, with 13 bases lying between them. Germline CDR1 MNHEY, CDR2 SVGEGT.

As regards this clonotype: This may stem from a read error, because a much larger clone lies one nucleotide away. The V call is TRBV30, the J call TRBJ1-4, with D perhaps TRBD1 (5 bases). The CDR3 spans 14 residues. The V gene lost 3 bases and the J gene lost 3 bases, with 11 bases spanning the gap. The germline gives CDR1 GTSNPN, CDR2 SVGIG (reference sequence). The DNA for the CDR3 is TGTGCCTGGAGCGGCGACAGCTCTAATGAAAAACTGTTTTTT. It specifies CAWSGDSSNEKLFF.

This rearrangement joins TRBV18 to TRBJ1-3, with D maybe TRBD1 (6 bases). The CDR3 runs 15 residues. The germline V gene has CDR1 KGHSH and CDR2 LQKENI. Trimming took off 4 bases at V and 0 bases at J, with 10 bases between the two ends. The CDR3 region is CASSQQGHSGNTIYF. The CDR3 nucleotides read TGTGCCAGCTCACAACAGGGCCACTCTGGAAACACCATATATTTT.

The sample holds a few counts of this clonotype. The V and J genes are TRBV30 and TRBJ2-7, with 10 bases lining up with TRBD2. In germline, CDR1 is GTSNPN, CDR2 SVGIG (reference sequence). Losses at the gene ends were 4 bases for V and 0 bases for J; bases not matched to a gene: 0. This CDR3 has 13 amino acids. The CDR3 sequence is CAWTSGGSYEQYF. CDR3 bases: TGTGCCTGGACTAGCGGGGGCTCCTACGAGCAGTACTTC.

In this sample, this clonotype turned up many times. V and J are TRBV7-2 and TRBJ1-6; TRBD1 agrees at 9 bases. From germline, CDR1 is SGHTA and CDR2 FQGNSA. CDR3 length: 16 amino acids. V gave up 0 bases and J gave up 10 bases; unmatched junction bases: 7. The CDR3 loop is CASSLAGQGIGSPLHF. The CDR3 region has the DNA TGTGCCAGCAGCTTAGCGGGACAGGGAATAGGGTCACCCCTCCACTTT.

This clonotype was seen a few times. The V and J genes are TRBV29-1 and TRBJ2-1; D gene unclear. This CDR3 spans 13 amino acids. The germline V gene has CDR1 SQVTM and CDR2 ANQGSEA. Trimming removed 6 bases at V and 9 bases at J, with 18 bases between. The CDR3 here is CSVAPQTRGEQFF. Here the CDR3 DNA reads TGCAGCGTGGCCCCACAAACCCGTGGTGAGCAGTTCTTC.

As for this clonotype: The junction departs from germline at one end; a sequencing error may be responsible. The CDR3 DNA is TGTGCCAGCAGCTTTTGGGGGACACAGAATTCACCCCTCGACTTT. It is translated as CASSFWGTQNSPLDF. The chain combines TRBV11-2 with TRBJ1-6, with a possible D match to TRBD1 (6 bases). Germline V gives CDR1 SGHAT, CDR2 FQNNGV. CDR3 size: 15 residues.

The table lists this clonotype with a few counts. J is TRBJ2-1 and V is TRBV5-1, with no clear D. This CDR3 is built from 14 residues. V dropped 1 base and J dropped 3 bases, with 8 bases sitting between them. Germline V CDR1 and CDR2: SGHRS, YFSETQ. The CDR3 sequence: CASSLSQLYNEQFF. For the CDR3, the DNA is TGCGCCAGCAGCTTGTCTCAGCTCTACAATGAGCAGTTCTTC. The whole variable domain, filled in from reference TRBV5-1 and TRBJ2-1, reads KAGVTQTPRYLIKTRGQQVTLSCSPISGHRSVSWYQQTPGQGLQFLFEYFSETQRNKGNFPGRFSGRQFSNSRSEMNVSTLELGDSALYLCASSLSQLYNEQFFGPGTRLTVL.

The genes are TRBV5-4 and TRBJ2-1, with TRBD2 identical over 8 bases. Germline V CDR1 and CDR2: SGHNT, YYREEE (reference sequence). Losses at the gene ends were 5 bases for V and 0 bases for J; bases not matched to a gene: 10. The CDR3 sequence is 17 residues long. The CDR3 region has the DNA TGTGCCAGCAGAATGTCCCTAGCGGGTCCCTCCTACAATGAGCAGTTCTTC. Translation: CASRMSLAGPSYNEQFF.

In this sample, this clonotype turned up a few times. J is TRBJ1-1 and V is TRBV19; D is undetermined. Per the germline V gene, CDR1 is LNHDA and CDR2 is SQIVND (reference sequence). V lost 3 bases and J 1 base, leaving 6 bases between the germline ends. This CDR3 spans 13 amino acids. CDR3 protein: CASSMGENTEAFF. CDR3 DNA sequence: TGTGCCAGTAGTATGGGCGAGAACACTGAAGCTTTCTTT.

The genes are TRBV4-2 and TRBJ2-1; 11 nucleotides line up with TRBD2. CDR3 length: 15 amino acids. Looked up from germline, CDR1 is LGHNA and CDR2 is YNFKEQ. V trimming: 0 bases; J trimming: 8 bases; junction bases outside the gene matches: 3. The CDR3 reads CASSQELAGVHEQFF. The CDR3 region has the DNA TGTGCCAGCAGCCAAGAACTAGCGGGAGTTCATGAGCAGTTCTTC.

CDR3 sequence: CASSLGTGGPDEQFF. The CDR3 DNA is TGTGCCAGCAGCTTAGGGACGGGAGGGCCGGATGAGCAGTTCTTC. This chain joins TRBV7-8 and TRBJ2-1; 8 bases match TRBD2. Looked up from germline, CDR1 is SGHVS and CDR2 is FQNEAQ. The junction had 7 bases not matched to a gene; V was cut back by 1 base and J by 8 bases. This CDR3 region has 15 residues.

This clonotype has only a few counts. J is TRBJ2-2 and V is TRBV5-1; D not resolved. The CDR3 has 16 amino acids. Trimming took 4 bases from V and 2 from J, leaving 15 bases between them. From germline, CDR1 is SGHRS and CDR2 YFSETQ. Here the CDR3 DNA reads TGCGCCAGCAGCGATTTACGTAAACCCAACACCGGGGAGCTGTTTTTT. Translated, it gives CASSDLRKPNTGELFF.

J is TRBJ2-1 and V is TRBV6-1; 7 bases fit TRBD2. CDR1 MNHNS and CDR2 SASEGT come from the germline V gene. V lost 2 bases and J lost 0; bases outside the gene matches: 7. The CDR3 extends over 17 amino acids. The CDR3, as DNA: TGTGCCAGCAGTGAACGGATAGCGGGCAGCTCCTACAATGAGCAGTTCTTC. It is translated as CASSERIAGSSYNEQFF.

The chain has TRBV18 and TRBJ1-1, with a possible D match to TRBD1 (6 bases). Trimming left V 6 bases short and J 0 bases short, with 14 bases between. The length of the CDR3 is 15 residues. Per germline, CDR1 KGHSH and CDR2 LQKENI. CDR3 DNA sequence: TGTGCCAGCTCCCGCGCCGGACAGTTGAACACTGAAGCTTTCTTT. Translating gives CASSRAGQLNTEAFF. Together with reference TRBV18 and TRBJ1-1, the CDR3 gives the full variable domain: NAGVMQNPRHLVRRRGQEARLRCSPMKGHSHVYWYRQLPEEGLKFMVYLQKENIIDESGMPKERFSAEFPKEGPSILRIQQVVRGDSAAYFCASSRAGQLNTEAFFGQGTRLTVV.

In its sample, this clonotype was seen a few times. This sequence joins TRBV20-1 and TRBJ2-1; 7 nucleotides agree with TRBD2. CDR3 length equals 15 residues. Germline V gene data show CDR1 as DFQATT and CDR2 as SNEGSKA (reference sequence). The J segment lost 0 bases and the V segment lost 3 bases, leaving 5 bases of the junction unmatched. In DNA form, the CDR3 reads TGCAGTGCTAGTCTCGTAGCGGGCTCCTACAATGAGCAGTTCTTC. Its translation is CSASLVAGSYNEQFF.

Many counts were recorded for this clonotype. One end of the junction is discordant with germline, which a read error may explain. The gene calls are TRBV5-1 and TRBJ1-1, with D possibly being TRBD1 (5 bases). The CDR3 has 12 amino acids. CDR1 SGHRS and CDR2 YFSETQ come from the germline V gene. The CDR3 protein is CASSRGDTEAFF. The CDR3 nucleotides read TGTGCCAGCAGTAGGGGTGACACTGAAGCTTTCTTT.

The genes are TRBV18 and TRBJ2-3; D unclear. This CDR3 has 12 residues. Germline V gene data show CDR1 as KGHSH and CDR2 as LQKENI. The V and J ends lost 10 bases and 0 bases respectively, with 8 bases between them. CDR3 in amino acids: CATRPSTDTQYF. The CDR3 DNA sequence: TGTGCCACCAGACCTAGCACAGATACGCAGTATTTT.

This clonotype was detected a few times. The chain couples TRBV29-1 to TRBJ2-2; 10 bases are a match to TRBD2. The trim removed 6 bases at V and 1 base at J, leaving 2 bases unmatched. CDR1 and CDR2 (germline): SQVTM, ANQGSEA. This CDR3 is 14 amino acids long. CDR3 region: CSVWTSGNTGELFF. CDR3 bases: TGCAGCGTGTGGACTAGCGGGAACACCGGGGAGCTGTTTTTT.

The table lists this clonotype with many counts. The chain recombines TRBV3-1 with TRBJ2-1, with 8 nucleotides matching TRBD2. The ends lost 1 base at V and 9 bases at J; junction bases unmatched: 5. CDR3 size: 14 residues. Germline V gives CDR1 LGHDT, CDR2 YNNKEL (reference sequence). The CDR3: CASSQVRGGSEQFF. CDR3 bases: TGTGCCAGCAGCCAAGTTCGCGGGGGGAGTGAGCAGTTCTTC.